This T cell receptor (beta chain) was retrieved from a study of beta chain features in type 1 diabetes. Study results and limitations: Highly expressing activated T cells could be over-counted with a cDNA template. Within each of all four CD4+ subsets, Type 1 diabetes patients had TCRB CDR3s that were moderately but significantly shorter.

Per the germline V gene, CDR1 is MNHEY and CDR2 is SVGAGI. After removal of 6 bases from V and 7 bases from J, the junction contained 12 bases not matched to a gene. The length of the CDR3 is 15 residues. In the case of this clone: Its specificity is unknown.

Expressed TCRB transcripts were sequenced because the entire RNA isolate underwent reverse transcription. An average of about 3.4 million reads was obtained for naive, central memory and regulatory T cell samples. Profiled with immunoSEQ multiplex PCR; TCRdb holds only in-frame clones, not every one. The sample lists about 370,000 clones, around 9.6% occurring once. The material sequenced was central memory CD4+ T cells from blood. V is TRBV6-5 and J is TRBJ2-1; TRBD2 aligns across 7 bases. The receptor was isolated from a man aged 25-40 years with type 1 diabetes. CDR3 DNA sequence: TGTGCCAGCAGACCACTAGCGCCACATCGTAATGAGCAGTTCTTC. It specifies CASRPLAPHRNEQFF.